This T cell receptor beta chain was recorded in a study of liver allograft versus peripheral blood T cells. Study at large: Transplanted-liver and recipient peripheral blood T cell receptor repertoires were compared.

A single record per CDR3 protein comes from TCRdb applying MiXCR to the reads. The sample shows about 5,300 distinct CDR3 sequences, more than 15% of them seen only once. This clonotype is labeled as medium-sized. Germline CDR1 reads MDHEN; CDR2 reads SYDVKM. V lost 6 bases, J lost 6 bases, and 10 bases stayed unmatched. The CDR3 is 17 residues long. The source is a human patient who had a liver transplant. Some of these T cells may belong to the graft donor. The chain is built from TRBV28 and TRBJ2-2; 13 bases are shared with TRBD2. The CDR3 region has the DNA TGTGCCAGCAGCAGATGGGAACTAGCGGGGGGGCCCGGGGAGCTGTTTTTT. Amino acid sequence: CASSRWELAGGPGELFF. The entire variable domain, with the rest obtained from reference TRBV28 and TRBJ2-2, is as follows: DVKVTQSSRYLVKRTGEKVFLECVQDMDHENMFWYRQDPGLGLRLIYFSYDVKMKEKGDIPEGYSVSREKKERFSLILESASTNQTSMYLCASSRWELAGGPGELFFGEGSRLTVL.